These 32 T cell receptor beta chains were all obtained from the same sample, sequenced in a study of shared clonotypes between healthy human individuals. Repertoires were generated with immunoSEQ multiplex PCR, while TCRdb's copy carries only in-frame clones and drops some. The sample has 2 million to 2.5 million clones, 92% seen once. Sequencing used naive CD4+ T cells from PBMCs. The subset is: CD45RA+ positively selected. These TCRs come from a man aged 18 to 35 in good health. Some clones in this sample may be carry-over from other donors' samples.

The rearrangement links TRBV19 to TRBJ2-2, with 8 bases identical to TRBD1. The CDR3 covers 15 residues. J lost 6 bases, V lost 1 base, and 4 bases had no gene match. Looked up from germline, CDR1 is LNHDA and CDR2 is SQIVND (reference sequence). CDR3 DNA sequence: TGTGCCAGTAGTATAGTCGAGGGACAGGCCGGGGAGCTGTTTTTT. It encodes CASSIVEGQAGELFF.

The chain uses TRBV11-2 and TRBJ2-5, with D hard to call. V lost 5 bases and J 5 bases, leaving 6 bases between the germline ends. The CDR3 sequence is 11 residues long. The germline CDR1 and CDR2 sequences are SGHAT and FQNNGV. CDR3 residues: CASSNPETQYF. The CDR3 DNA sequence: TGTGCCAGCAGCAACCCGGAGACCCAGTACTTC.

Regarding this clone: The sample carries other DNA sequences with the same CDR3. V gene TRBV7-2 combines with J gene TRBJ1-3, with no clear D. This CDR3 region has 14 residues. V gave up 5 bases and J gave up 0 bases, with 8 bases separating them. Looked up from germline, CDR1 is SGHTA and CDR2 is FQGNSA. CDR3 DNA sequence: TGTGCCAGCAGCCTTAGGCCCTCTGGAAACACCATATATTTT. Translation: CASSLRPSGNTIYF. Full variable domain (rest looked up from reference TRBV7-2 and TRBJ1-3): GAGVSQSPSNKVTEKGKDVELRCDPISGHTALYWYRQSLGQGLEFLIYFQGNSAPDKSGLPSDRFSAERTGGSVSTLTIQRTQQEDSAVYLCASSLRPSGNTIYFGEGSWLTVV.

In regard to this clone: Other DNA sequences in the sample encode the same CDR3. This chain uses TRBV20-1 with TRBJ1-2; D call uncertain. Trimming cost V 7 bases and J 0 bases, with 6 bases left between them. The CDR3 has 11 amino acids. Germline lookup yields CDR1 DFQATT and CDR2 SNEGSKA (reference sequence). CDR3 protein: CSGAANYGYTF. CDR3 sequence (DNA): TGCAGTGGGGCCGCTAACTATGGCTACACCTTC.

J is TRBJ2-5 and V is TRBV30; D is possibly TRBD1 or TRBD2 (5 bases each). The DNA end lines up better with TRBJ2-7; the J call may be wrong. The CDR3 covers 15 residues. CDR1 is GTSNPN and CDR2 is SVGIG in the germline V gene (reference sequence). CDR3 sequence reads: CAWSVGQEVSYEQYF. Written as DNA, the CDR3 is TGTGCCTGGAGTGTGGGGCAGGAGGTTTCCTACGAGCAGTACTTC.

The chain carries TRBV5-1 and TRBJ2-5, with TRBD2 matching over 7 bases. Germline values: CDR1 SGHRS, CDR2 YFSETQ. Unmatched junction bases numbered 6, after V lost 0 bases and J lost 4 bases. CDR3 length equals 15 residues. CDR3 in amino acids: CASSLAPSGAETQYF. As DNA, the CDR3 is TGCGCCAGCAGCTTGGCCCCTAGCGGCGCAGAGACCCAGTACTTC.

This clone was detected once. The chain links TRBV6-5 to TRBJ2-7; possible D gene TRBD1, 6 bases. Trimming shortened V by 2 bases and J by 0 bases, and 8 bases separated the two germline ends. CDR1 and CDR2 from the germline V gene are MNHEY and SVGAGI. The CDR3 loop spans 14 amino acids. The CDR3 protein is CASSYPTGSYEQYF. CDR3 nucleotides: TGTGCCAGCAGTTACCCGACAGGCTCCTACGAGCAGTACTTC.

V is TRBV19 and J is TRBJ1-1; D not resolved. In germline, CDR1 is LNHDA, CDR2 SQIVND (reference sequence). V was shortened by 10 bases and J by 1 base, with 25 bases between the two germline ends. This CDR3 comprises 17 residues. The CDR3 sequence is CATRKLGGVLENTEAFF. CDR3 nucleotides: TGTGCCACCCGGAAACTTGGCGGGGTGTTGGAGAACACTGAAGCTTTCTTT. Full variable domain (outside the CDR3, taken from reference TRBV19 and TRBJ1-1): DGGITQSPKYLFRKEGQNVTLSCEQNLNHDAMYWYRQDPGQGLRLIYYSQIVNDFQKGDIAEGYSVSREKKESFPLTVTSAQKNPTAFYLCATRKLGGVLENTEAFFGQGTRLTVV.

The rearrangement joins TRBV30 to TRBJ2-7; 7 positions match TRBD2. V was pared by 2 bases and J by 1 base, with 5 bases of the junction left unmatched. Looked up from germline, CDR1 is GTSNPN and CDR2 is SVGIG (reference sequence). CDR3 length: 14 amino acids. The CDR3 DNA follows: TGTGCCTGGAGTAAATGGGAGGGGTCCTACGAGCAGTACTTC. It codes for CAWSKWEGSYEQYF.

The chain has TRBV11-2 and TRBJ1-2; a weak D match, TRBD1 (5 bases). The CDR3 is 17 amino acids. The germline V gene has CDR1 SGHAT and CDR2 FQNNGV. V shed 1 base and J shed 0 bases, with 15 bases lying between them. This CDR3 reads CASSLGIPQGANYGYTF. Written as DNA, the CDR3 is TGTGCCAGCAGCTTAGGAATCCCCCAGGGCGCTAACTATGGCTACACCTTC. The whole variable domain, remainder taken from reference TRBV11-2 and TRBJ1-2, is EAGVAQSPRYKIIEKRQSVAFWCNPISGHATLYWYQQILGQGPKLLIQFQNNGVVDDSQLPKDRFSAERLKGVDSTLKIQPAKLEDSAVYLCASSLGIPQGANYGYTFGSGTRLTVV.

The chain recombines TRBV6-6 with TRBJ2-2, with D possibly being TRBD1 (5 bases). V lost 6 bases, J lost 1 base, and 6 bases lay in between. Germline V CDR1 and CDR2: MNHNY, SVGAGI (reference sequence). There are 13 residues in the CDR3. This CDR3 is CASRQENTGELFF. CDR3 nucleotide sequence: TGTGCCAGCAGACAGGAGAACACCGGGGAGCTGTTTTTT.

CDR3 sequence: CASSPPESVQYF. CDR3 coding DNA: TGTGCCAGCTCACCCCCGGAGTCGGTCCAGTACTTC. This rearrangement joins TRBV18 to TRBJ2-5, with D uncertain. This CDR3 has 12 residues. The V end was cut by 3 bases, the J end by 10 bases, with 12 bases between. Per germline, CDR1 KGHSH and CDR2 LQKENI.

The genes are TRBV5-4 and TRBJ1-3; D is perhaps TRBD1 (6 bases). Germline CDR1 SGHNT, CDR2 YYREEE (reference sequence). V was trimmed by 0 bases and J by 4 bases, leaving 17 bases between them. The CDR3 contains 17 residues. This chain's CDR3 is CASSLGGGKGAGNTIYF. CDR3 sequence (DNA): TGTGCCAGCAGCTTGGGAGGGGGGAAAGGAGCCGGAAACACCATATATTTT.

About this clone itself: A junction boundary mismatches the germline segment, possibly from a read error. This chain uses TRBV19 with TRBJ2-1; possibly TRBD1 for D (5 bases). Germline loops: CDR1 LNHDA, CDR2 SQIVND (reference sequence). This CDR3 contains 13 residues. For the CDR3, the DNA is TGTGCCAGTATGGGCGACAGTTACAGTGAGCAGTTCTTC. Its protein is CASMGDSYSEQFF.

The chain couples TRBV15 to TRBJ2-6, with 7 bases aligning to TRBD1. CDR1 is LNHNV, CDR2 YYDKDF, per germline (reference sequence). Trimming at V came to 5 bases and at J to 0 bases, leaving 7 bases not matched to a gene. The CDR3 contains 17 residues. The CDR3 DNA reads as TGTGCCACCAGCCGGACAGGAAAACTCTCTGGGGCCAACGTCCTGACTTTC. Protein product: CATSRTGKLSGANVLTF.

V and J are TRBV29-1 and TRBJ2-3, with 8 bases that match TRBD2. CDR1 is SQVTM, CDR2 ANQGSEA, per germline. There are 15 residues in the CDR3. V shed 6 bases, J shed 4 bases, and the junction held 12 bases outside the gene matches. CDR3 bases: TGCAGCGTCGGTCGGGCTAGCGGGTACGCAGATACGCAGTATTTT. It translates to CSVGRASGYADTQYF.

This clone has only a few counts. The identical CDR3 is also encoded by other nucleotide sequences in the sample. The chain is built from TRBV5-1 and TRBJ2-2; 11 bases match TRBD2. Germline-derived CDR1 and CDR2 are SGHRS and YFSETQ. V was clipped by 3 bases and J by 1 base; unmatched bases: 2. The CDR3 extends over 16 amino acids. The CDR3 nucleotides are TGCGCCAGCAGCTCCCTAGCGGGAGGGAACACCGGGGAGCTGTTTTTT. It yields the protein CASSSLAGGNTGELFF.

Comments on this clone: Relative to the germline gene, one junction end is altered; a read error may explain this. The chain couples TRBV7-9 to TRBJ2-1; D unclear. Looked up from germline, CDR1 is SEHNR and CDR2 is FQNEAQ (reference sequence). The CDR3 extends over 17 amino acids. The CDR3 loop reads CASSSLTLMSSYNGQFF. CDR3 DNA: TGTGCCAGCAGCTCTTTGACCTTAATGAGCTCCTACAATGGGCAGTTCTTC.

As for this clone: The same CDR3 can be traced to other DNA sequences in this sample. This chain connects TRBV7-2 to TRBJ1-5; D possibly corresponds to TRBD1 (5 bases). The germline V gene has CDR1 SGHTA and CDR2 FQGNSA. The CDR3 extends over 12 amino acids. Trimming cost V 3 bases and J 7 bases, with 7 bases left between them. This CDR3 is CASSFGDQPQHF. The CDR3 bases are TGTGCCAGCAGCTTTGGGGACCAGCCCCAGCATTTT.

The rearrangement joins TRBV15 to TRBJ2-7; 8 nucleotides match TRBD1. Germline CDR1 reads LNHNV; CDR2 reads YYDKDF (reference sequence). Trimming removed 3 bases from V and 7 bases from J; junction bases left unmatched: 14. This CDR3 has 16 residues. The CDR3 loop is CATSRGIDRGVIEQYF. CDR3 nucleotide sequence: TGTGCCACCAGCAGGGGGATTGACAGGGGCGTTATAGAGCAGTACTTC.

The rearrangement joins TRBV18 to TRBJ2-3; 8 bases fit TRBD2. V trimming: 0 bases; J trimming: 4 bases; junction bases outside the gene matches: 6. The CDR3 has 16 residues. From germline, CDR1 is KGHSH and CDR2 LQKENI. CDR3 DNA sequence: TGTGCCAGCTCACCACCCCGCGGGAGGAGTTCAGATACGCAGTATTTT. It translates to CASSPPRGRSSDTQYF. The complete variable domain, with remaining parts taken from reference TRBV18 and TRBJ2-3, reads NAGVMQNPRHLVRRRGQEARLRCSPMKGHSHVYWYRQLPEEGLKFMVYLQKENIIDESGMPKERFSAEFPKEGPSILRIQQVVRGDSAAYFCASSPPRGRSSDTQYFGPGTRLTVL.

Comment on this clone: This sample also contains other DNA sequences that code for the same CDR3. The CDR3 DNA is TGCGCCAGCAGCTTGGGGGACAATAGCAATCAGCCCCAGCATTTT. It yields the protein CASSLGDNSNQPQHF. V usage is TRBV5-1 and J usage is TRBJ1-5; possibly TRBD1 for D (6 bases). The germline V gene has CDR1 SGHRS and CDR2 YFSETQ. CDR3 length: 15 amino acids. V was clipped by 0 bases and J by 0 bases, with 7 bases between them.

This chain uses TRBV19 with TRBJ2-7, with D possibly TRBD2 on 6 matching bases. This CDR3 spans 15 amino acids. Germline V gene data show CDR1 as LNHDA and CDR2 as SQIVND (reference sequence). Trimming took 7 bases from V and 2 from J, leaving 18 bases between them. The CDR3 DNA sequence: TGTGCCAGTACCCCTGGGCCTAGCGTCACCTACGAGCAGTACTTC. Translation gives CASTPGPSVTYEQYF.

The chain uses TRBV9 and TRBJ2-1, with 8 bases lining up with TRBD2. Germline CDR1 reads SGDLS; CDR2 reads YYNGEE. The CDR3 consists of 13 residues. The trim removed 4 bases at V and 8 bases at J, leaving 5 bases unmatched. The CDR3 spells CASSLRAGDEQFF. DNA of the CDR3: TGTGCCAGCAGCTTACGAGCGGGGGATGAGCAGTTCTTC. The complete variable domain, with remaining parts taken from reference TRBV9 and TRBJ2-1, reads DSGVTQTPKHLITATGQRVTLRCSPRSGDLSVYWYQQSLDQGLQFLIQYYNGEERAKGNILERFSAQQFPDLHSELNLSSLELGDSALYFCASSLRAGDEQFFGPGTRLTVL.

The rearrangement uses TRBV29-1 and TRBJ1-1, with D perhaps TRBD1 (5 bases). CDR1 and CDR2 from the germline V gene are SQVTM and ANQGSEA. This CDR3 has 14 residues. With 7 bases removed from V and 0 bases from J, the gap between germline ends came to 15 bases. CDR3 protein: CSATHRGMNTEAFF. The CDR3 region has the DNA TGCAGCGCCACGCACCGGGGCATGAACACTGAAGCTTTCTTT.

This clone was seen only a few times. At one end, the junction sequence differs from germline, possibly due to a read error. The V gene is TRBV18, the J gene TRBJ1-1; 9 bases align to TRBD1. Germline V gene data show CDR1 as KGHSH and CDR2 as LQKENI. This CDR3 has 15 residues. In nucleotides, the CDR3 is TGTGCCAGCTCTCCACAGGGGGCCCCGAACACTGAAGCTTTCTTT. Protein product: CASSPQGAPNTEAFF.

The DNA for the CDR3 is TGCGCCAGCAGCTCACGACGGGGGGAGGATGAGCAGTTCTTC. Protein sequence: CASSSRRGEDEQFF. The V gene is TRBV5-1, the J gene TRBJ2-1, with 7 bases lining up with TRBD2. Trimming removed 3 bases from V and 8 bases from J; junction bases left unmatched: 8. The CDR3 is 14 residues long. In germline, CDR1 is SGHRS, CDR2 YFSETQ. Looking up the rest from reference TRBV5-1 and TRBJ2-1 gives the full variable domain: KAGVTQTPRYLIKTRGQQVTLSCSPISGHRSVSWYQQTPGQGLQFLFEYFSETQRNKGNFPGRFSGRQFSNSRSEMNVSTLELGDSALYLCASSSRRGEDEQFFGPGTRLTVL.

Of note for this clone: Other DNA sequences within the sample encode an identical CDR3. This chain links TRBV30 with TRBJ2-7; no clear D. CDR1 and CDR2 from the germline V gene are GTSNPN and SVGIG (reference sequence). The CDR3 is 11 residues long. The V end was cut by 5 bases, the J end by 5 bases, with 10 bases between. CDR3 sequence reads: CAWSGRDEQYF. The CDR3 bases are TGTGCCTGGTCAGGCAGAGACGAGCAGTACTTC.

The chain carries TRBV2 and TRBJ1-1; 7 bases line up with TRBD1. Per the germline V gene, CDR1 is SNHLY and CDR2 is FYNNEI. Trimming took 7 bases from V and 2 from J; bases not matched to a gene: 7. CDR3 size: 14 residues. The CDR3 region is CASTIGQANTEAFF. CDR3 bases: TGTGCCAGCACCATCGGACAGGCAAACACTGAAGCTTTCTTT.

The rearrangement joins TRBV7-8 to TRBJ2-3; TRBD2 matches at 9 bases. The CDR3 totals 15 residues. The germline V gene encodes CDR1 SGHVS and CDR2 FQNEAQ. The V gene end was trimmed by 4 bases and the J gene end by 1 base; junction bases not matched to a gene: 3. The CDR3 here is CASSSRTSGTDTQYF. DNA of the CDR3: TGTGCCAGCAGCTCAAGGACTAGCGGCACAGATACGCAGTATTTT.

The J gene is TRBJ2-1, the V gene TRBV5-4, with D tentatively TRBD1 or TRBD2 (5 bases each). The germline V and J ends were trimmed by 4 bases and 2 bases, with 16 bases remaining between them. CDR3 size: 16 residues. Germline V gene lookup returns CDR1 SGHNT and CDR2 YYREEE (reference sequence). CDR3 amino acids: CASSDQRGPPYNEQFF. The CDR3, as DNA: TGTGCCAGCAGCGACCAACGGGGACCCCCCTACAATGAGCAGTTCTTC.

This chain uses TRBV7-3 with TRBJ2-2, with D maybe TRBD1 (6 bases). This CDR3 contains 14 residues. Germline values: CDR1 SGHTA, CDR2 FQGTGA. Trimming removed 3 bases from V and 7 bases from J, with 12 bases in between. CDR3 loop: CASSFRGQGGELFF. The CDR3 DNA reads TGTGCCAGCAGCTTCAGGGGCCAGGGCGGGGAGCTGTTTTTT. The full variable domain, rest sourced from reference TRBV7-3 and TRBJ2-2, is GAGVSQTPSNKVTEKGKYVELRCDPISGHTALYWYRQSLGQGPEFLIYFQGTGAADDSGLPNDRFFAVRPEGSVSTLKIQRTERGDSAVYLCASSFRGQGGELFFGEGSRLTVL.